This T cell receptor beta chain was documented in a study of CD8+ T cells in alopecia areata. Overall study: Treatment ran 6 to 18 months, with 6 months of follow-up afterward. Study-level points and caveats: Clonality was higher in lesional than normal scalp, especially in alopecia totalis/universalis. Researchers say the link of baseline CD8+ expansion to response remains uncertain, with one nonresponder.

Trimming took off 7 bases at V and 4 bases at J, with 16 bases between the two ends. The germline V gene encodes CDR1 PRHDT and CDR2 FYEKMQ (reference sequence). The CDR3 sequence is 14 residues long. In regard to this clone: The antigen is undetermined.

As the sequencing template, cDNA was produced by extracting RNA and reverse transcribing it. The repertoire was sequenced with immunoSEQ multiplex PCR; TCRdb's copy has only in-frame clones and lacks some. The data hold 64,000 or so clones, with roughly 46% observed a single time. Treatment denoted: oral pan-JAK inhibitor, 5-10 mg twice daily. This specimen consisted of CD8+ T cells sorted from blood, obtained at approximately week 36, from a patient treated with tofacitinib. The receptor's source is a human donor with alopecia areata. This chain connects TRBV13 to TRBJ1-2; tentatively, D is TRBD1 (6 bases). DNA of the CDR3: TGTGCCAGCACCCTCCGGGGGCTTAGCTATGGCTACACCTTC. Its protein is CASTLRGLSYGYTF.